This TCR beta chain was retrieved from a study of metastatic and nonmetastatic thyroid tumors. General study points: Versus benign nodules, malignant thyroid tumors reportedly had significantly higher TCR beta diversity, in blood and tumor.

Methods used by the authors: The distant-metastasis classifier for papillary thyroid cancer was built from CDR3 differences across clinicopathological groups. Using MiXCR, TCRdb reanalyzed the PCR reads. These V and J calls derive from TCRdb rather than the authors' analysis. Seen here are 15,000 to 20,000 clones, under 30% observed once, and the top ten hold just under 7.5%. There are a few counts of this clone. The target antigen is unknown. The entire patient cohort was treatment-naive prior to thyroid surgery. The V end was cut by 2 bases, the J end by 2 bases, with 7 bases between. The length of the CDR3 is 14 residues. Germline CDR1 reads MDHEN; CDR2 reads SYDVKM.

The sequencing input was adjacent normal tissue. This receptor was obtained from a female donor with papillary thyroid cancer or a benign thyroid nodule (not recorded which). Some clones in this sample may be carry-over from other donors' samples. J is TRBJ1-5 and V is TRBV28; D gene ambiguous. CDR3 in DNA: TGTGCCAGCAGTTTAGGTGGGGGCAATCAGCCCCAGCATTTT. As protein: CASSLGGGNQPQHF.